The source of this T cell receptor (beta chain) is a study of T cells in Graves' hyperthyroidism and ophthalmopathy. General study results and limits: Expanded thyroid clonotypes (above 0.001) were mostly also found in blood.

A remark on this clonotype: The target antigen is unknown.

Exclusion of a patient resulted from uncontrolled infection, other autoimmune disease, pregnancy or lactation. Amplification of TCR beta CDR3 regions used RNA as the template. The HTBI primer set was used in a first-round RT-PCR of the TCR CDR3. TCRdb recomputed calls from the multiplex PCR reads with MiXCR, one row per CDR3 protein. In the table there are hundreds of thousands of distinct CDR3 sequences, around 15% of which are singletons. The CDR3 runs to 14 residues. Trimming cost V 9 bases and J 0 bases; bases outside gene matches: 6. The V gene's germline CDR1 is MNHNS and CDR2 SASEGT. The sequenced material came from blood. This sequence was found in a woman under 30 with Graves' hyperthyroidism. This sequence joins TRBV6-1 and TRBJ1-2, with 8 bases identical to TRBD1. The CDR3 loop is CASNGQGANYGYTF. The CDR3 DNA reads as TGTGCCAGTAACGGACAGGGAGCTAACTATGGCTACACCTTC.